A selection of T cell receptor beta chains follows, all from one sample in a study of blood T cell repertoires in COVID-19. This table comes from immunoSEQ multiplex PCR, and its TCRdb copy is limited to in-frame clones, with some not included. This table has a few hundred thousand clones, more than 75% appearing once. Source material: peripheral blood. The receptor set was obtained from a woman in her twenties or thirties who had recovered from COVID-19. CDR3s include the opening cysteine and the closing phenylalanine or tryptophan. Fields, in order: clone size, D gene, J gene, V gene, CDR3 protein, CDR3 DNA. The D gene is left open where the match is weak. Clone size appears in some rows only: once, few, many, or a class for an expanded clone.

>.|.|TRBJ2-7|TRBV13
CASGLGAREQYF
TGTGCCAGCGGGTTGGGGGCCCGCGAGCAGTACTTC
>.|TRBD2|TRBJ2-2|TRBV6-9
CASSYRGLAGGPGGELFF
TGTGCCAGCAGTTATCGGGGACTAGCGGGGGGGCCCGGCGGGGAGCTGTTTTTT
>.|.|TRBJ1-1|TRBV6-6
CASFLGGTEAFF
TGTGCCAGCTTCCTGGGGGGCACTGAAGCTTTCTTT
>.|TRBD1|TRBJ2-1|TRBV12-3/TRBV12-4
CASSLVDRDEQFF
TGTGCCAGCAGCCTAGTCGACAGGGATGAGCAGTTCTTC
>.|TRBD2|TRBJ2-7|TRBV5-1
CASSFSTSGRAPSSYEQYF
TGCGCCAGCAGCTTCTCGACTAGCGGGAGGGCCCCAAGCTCCTACGAGCAGTACTTC
>.|TRBD2|TRBJ2-1|TRBV6-5
CASSLLAGGDNEQFF
TGTGCCAGCAGCTTACTAGCGGGAGGGGACAATGAGCAGTTCTTC
>.|TRBD1|TRBJ2-1|TRBV3-1/TRBV3-2
CASSRTGGLHNEQFF
TGTGCCAGCAGCCGGACAGGGGGGCTCCACAATGAGCAGTTCTTC
>once|.|TRBJ1-4|TRBV6-5
CASRDGVEEKLFF
TGTGCCAGCAGAGACGGGGTGGAGGAAAAACTGTTTTTT
>once|.|TRBJ1-5|TRBV27
CASSLSAQGQPQHF
TGTGCCAGCAGTTTATCGGCCCAGGGCCAGCCCCAGCATTTT
>.|TRBD2|TRBJ2-5|TRBV13
CASSGLAGAAETQYF
TGTGCCAGCAGTGGACTAGCGGGGGCCGCAGAGACCCAGTACTTC
>.|TRBD1|TRBJ2-7|TRBV19
CASSMTGGMYEQYF
TGTGCCAGTAGTATGACAGGGGGTATGTACGAGCAGTACTTC
>.|.|TRBJ2-1|TRBV7-2
CASSLNSDEQFF
TGTGCCAGCAGCTTGAATAGCGATGAGCAGTTCTTC
>.|TRBD2|TRBJ2-1|TRBV6-2/TRBV6-3
CASSPPGLAYNEQFF
TGTGCCAGCAGTCCACCCGGACTAGCTTACAATGAGCAGTTCTTC
>.|TRBD2|TRBJ2-5|TRBV6-5
CASKLARKRTQYF
TGTGCCAGCAAACTAGCGCGAAAGAGGACCCAGTACTTC
>.|TRBD2|TRBJ2-7|TRBV7-2
CASSIPGLAAYEQYF
TGTGCCAGCAGCATCCCGGGACTAGCGGCCTACGAGCAGTACTTC
>.|.|TRBJ1-2|TRBV29-1
CSVEDFGQAYGYTF
TGCAGCGTTGAAGATTTCGGTCAGGCCTATGGCTACACCTTC
>.|.|TRBJ2-2|TRBV10-3
CAINRQQGGPGELFF
TGTGCCATCAATAGACAACAGGGTGGGCCCGGGGAGCTGTTTTTT
>.|.|TRBJ2-2|TRBV6-5
CASSYPSAGTGELFF
TGTGCCAGCAGTTACCCTAGCGCGGGGACCGGGGAGCTGTTTTTT
>.|.|TRBJ2-1|TRBV5-5
CASSLWGESYNEQFF
TGTGCCAGCAGCTTGTGGGGGGAGTCCTACAATGAGCAGTTCTTC
>once|TRBD1|TRBJ2-4|TRBV5-4
CASSSGQGINIQYF
TGTGCCAGCAGCTCAGGACAGGGGATAAACATTCAGTACTTC
>.|TRBD1|TRBJ1-1|TRBV18
CASSRQGSTEAFF
TGTGCCAGCTCACGACAGGGCAGCACTGAAGCTTTCTTT
>once|.|TRBJ1-5|TRBV27
CASSLGAQQPQHF
TGTGCCAGCAGTTTGGGAGCCCAGCAGCCCCAGCATTTT
>.|.|TRBJ2-1|TRBV6-4
CASSGSGNEQFF
TGTGCCAGCAGTGGTTCCGGGAATGAGCAGTTCTTC
>.|.|TRBJ1-4|TRBV19
CASTERGEKLFF
TGTGCCAGTACCGAAAGGGGAGAAAAACTGTTTTTT
>.|.|TRBJ2-5|TRBV9
CASSVYQRAEETQYF
TGTGCCAGCAGCGTATACCAGAGAGCGGAAGAGACCCAGTACTTC
>.|TRBD2|TRBJ2-7|TRBV2
CASSFGTSGGAVNEQYF
TGTGCCAGCAGCTTCGGGACTAGCGGGGGGGCCGTAAACGAGCAGTACTTC
>.|TRBD1|TRBJ1-5|TRBV7-8
CASSPSTGKGNQPQHF
TGTGCCAGCAGCCCATCGACAGGGAAGGGCAATCAGCCCCAGCATTTT
>.|TRBD1|TRBJ2-1|TRBV5-4
CASTTAQGLDEQFF
TGTGCCAGCACCACCGCACAGGGGCTCGATGAGCAGTTCTTC
>.|TRBD1|TRBJ1-1|TRBV19
CASSSRGAAEAFF
TGTGCCAGTAGTTCCAGGGGGGCCGCTGAAGCTTTCTTT
>.|TRBD1|TRBJ2-7|TRBV7-2
CASSFNRGSYEQYF
TGTGCCAGCAGCTTTAACAGGGGGTCCTACGAGCAGTACTTC
>.|.|TRBJ2-1|TRBV27
CASSEGLFLNEQFF
TGTGCCAGCAGTGAGGGACTTTTTCTCAATGAGCAGTTCTTC
>once|TRBD2|TRBJ2-5|TRBV5-1
CASSGGLAGEPSRETQYF
TGCGCCAGCAGCGGAGGACTAGCGGGAGAGCCATCCCGGGAGACCCAGTACTTC
>.|.|TRBJ2-5|TRBV30
CAWGPGGTQYF
TGTGCCTGGGGCCCTGGCGGGACCCAGTACTTC
>.|TRBD2|TRBJ2-2|TRBV6-2/TRBV6-3
CASSEGLAGGKAGELFF
TGTGCCAGCAGCGAAGGACTAGCGGGAGGAAAAGCCGGGGAGCTGTTTTTT
>.|.|TRBJ2-7|TRBV20-1
CRFQEDYEQYF
TGCCGTTTTCAAGAGGACTACGAGCAGTACTTC
>.|.|TRBJ2-2|TRBV11-2
CASSLGLTGELFF
TGTGCCAGCAGCTTAGGCCTAACCGGGGAGCTGTTTTTT
>.|TRBD1|TRBJ2-2|TRBV27
CASSSIDRESGELFF
TGTGCCAGCAGTTCGATAGACAGGGAGTCCGGGGAGCTGTTTTTT
>.|.|TRBJ2-3|TRBV28
CASSSPGSPSTDTQYF
TGTGCCAGCAGTTCCCCCGGGAGTCCCTCGACAGATACGCAGTATTTT
>.|.|TRBJ2-1|TRBV7-8
CASGPVAGLYNEQFF
TGTGCCAGCGGCCCTGTAGCTGGACTTTACAATGAGCAGTTCTTC
>.|.|TRBJ1-1|TRBV5-5
CASSLGQVNTEAFF
TGTGCCAGCAGCTTGGGACAGGTGAACACTGAAGCTTTCTTT
>few|TRBD2|TRBJ2-5|TRBV5-1
CASSLGNSGVETQYF
TGCGCCAGCAGCTTGGGTAATAGCGGGGTAGAGACCCAGTACTTC
>.|TRBD1|TRBJ1-1|TRBV10-3
CAIGGQENTEAFF
TGTGCCATCGGGGGACAGGAGAACACTGAAGCTTTCTTT